This T cell receptor (beta chain) was captured in a study of Ad26.COV2.S vaccination and SARS-CoV-2 variants. Produced via immunoSEQ multiplex PCR; TCRdb's table is partial and in-frame only. The table lists about 480,000 clones, around 88% of them singletons. Specified treatment: 15 to 20 received Ad26.COV2.S at low or high dose, single or two shots; roughly five received placebo; per-sample allocation not given. Sampling was performed 63 days after the first vaccine or placebo injection. The TCR was taken from a person aged 18 to 59 who received the Ad26.COV2.S COVID-19 vaccine or a placebo. The sequenced sample was peripheral blood, obtained in a trial of Ad26.COV2.S vaccine versus placebo.

DNA for the CDR3: TGTGCCACCAGGGGTGACACTGAAGCTTTCTTT. Amino acid sequence: CATRGDTEAFF. The J gene is TRBJ1-1, the V gene TRBV24-1; D unclear. The germline V gene encodes CDR1 KGHDR and CDR2 SFDVKD. The CDR3 length is 11 residues. V lost 7 bases and J lost 3, with 5 bases in between.